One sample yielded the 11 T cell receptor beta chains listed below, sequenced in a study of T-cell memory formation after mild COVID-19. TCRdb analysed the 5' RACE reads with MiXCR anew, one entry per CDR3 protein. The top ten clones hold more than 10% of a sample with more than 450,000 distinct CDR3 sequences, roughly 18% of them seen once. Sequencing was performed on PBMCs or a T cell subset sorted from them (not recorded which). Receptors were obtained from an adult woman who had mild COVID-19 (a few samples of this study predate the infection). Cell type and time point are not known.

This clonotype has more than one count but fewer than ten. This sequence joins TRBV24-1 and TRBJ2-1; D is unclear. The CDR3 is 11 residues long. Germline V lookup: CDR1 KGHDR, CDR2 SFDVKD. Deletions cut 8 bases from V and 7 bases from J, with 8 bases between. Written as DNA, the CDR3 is TGTGCCACCAAATGGCGGAATGAGCAGTTCTTC. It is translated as CATKWRNEQFF.

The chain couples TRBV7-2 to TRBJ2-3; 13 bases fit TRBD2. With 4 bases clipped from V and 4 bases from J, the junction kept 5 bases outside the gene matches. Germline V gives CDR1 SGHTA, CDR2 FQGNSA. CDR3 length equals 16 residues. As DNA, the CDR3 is TGTGCCAGCAGCTGGGGGACTAGCGGGATCGCAGATACGCAGTATTTT. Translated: CASSWGTSGIADTQYF.

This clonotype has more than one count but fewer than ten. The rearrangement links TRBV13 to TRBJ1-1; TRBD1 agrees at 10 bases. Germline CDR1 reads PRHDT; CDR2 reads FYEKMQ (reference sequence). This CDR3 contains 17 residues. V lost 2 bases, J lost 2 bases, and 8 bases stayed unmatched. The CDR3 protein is CASSLSGTGVENTEAFF. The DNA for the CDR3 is TGTGCCAGCAGCTTATCCGGGACAGGGGTGGAAAACACTGAAGCTTTCTTT.

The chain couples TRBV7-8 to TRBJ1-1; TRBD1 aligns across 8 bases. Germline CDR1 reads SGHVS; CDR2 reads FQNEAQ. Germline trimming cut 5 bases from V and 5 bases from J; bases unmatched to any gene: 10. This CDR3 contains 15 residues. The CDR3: CASSSNRGRGTEAFF. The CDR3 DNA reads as TGTGCCAGCAGCAGTAACAGGGGGAGGGGGACTGAAGCTTTCTTT.

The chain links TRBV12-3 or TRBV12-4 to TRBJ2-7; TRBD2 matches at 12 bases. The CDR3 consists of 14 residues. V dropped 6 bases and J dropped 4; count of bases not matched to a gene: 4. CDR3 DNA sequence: TGTGCCAGCAGACTAGCGGGAGGTATTTACGAGCAGTACTTC. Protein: CASRLAGGIYEQYF.

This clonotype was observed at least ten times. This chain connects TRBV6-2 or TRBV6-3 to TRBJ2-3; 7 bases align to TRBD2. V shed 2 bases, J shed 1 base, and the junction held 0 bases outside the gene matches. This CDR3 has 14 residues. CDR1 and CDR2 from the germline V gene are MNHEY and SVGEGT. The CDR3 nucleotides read TGTGCCAGCAGTTACAGCGGGGGCACAGATACGCAGTATTTT. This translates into CASSYSGGTDTQYF.

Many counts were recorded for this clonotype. The CDR3 bases are TGTGCCAGCAGTAACCATACGAGAGGGGACTATGGCTACACCTTC. Its translation: CASSNHTRGDYGYTF. The rearrangement joins TRBV12-3 or TRBV12-4 to TRBJ1-2, with D tentatively TRBD1 (5 bases). V was trimmed by 5 bases and J by 3 bases, leaving 16 bases between them. This CDR3 has 15 amino acids.

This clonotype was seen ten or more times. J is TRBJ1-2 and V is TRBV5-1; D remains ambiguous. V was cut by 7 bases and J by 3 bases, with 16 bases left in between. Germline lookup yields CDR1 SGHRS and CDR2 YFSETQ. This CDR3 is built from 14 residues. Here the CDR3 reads CASRLSDRDYGYTF. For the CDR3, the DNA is TGCGCCAGCCGCCTATCCGATCGGGACTATGGCTACACCTTC.

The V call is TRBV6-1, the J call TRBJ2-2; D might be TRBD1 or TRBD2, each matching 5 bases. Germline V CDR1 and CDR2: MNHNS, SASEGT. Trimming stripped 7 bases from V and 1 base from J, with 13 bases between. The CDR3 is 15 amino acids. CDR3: CASISGTENTGELFF. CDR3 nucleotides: TGTGCCAGCATCTCCGGGACCGAGAACACCGGGGAGCTGTTTTTT.

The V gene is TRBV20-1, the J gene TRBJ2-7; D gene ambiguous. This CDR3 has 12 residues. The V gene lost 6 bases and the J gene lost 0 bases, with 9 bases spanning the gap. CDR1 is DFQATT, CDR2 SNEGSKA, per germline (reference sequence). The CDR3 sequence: CSAWVSSYEQYF. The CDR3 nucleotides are TGCAGTGCCTGGGTTTCCTCCTACGAGCAGTACTTC.

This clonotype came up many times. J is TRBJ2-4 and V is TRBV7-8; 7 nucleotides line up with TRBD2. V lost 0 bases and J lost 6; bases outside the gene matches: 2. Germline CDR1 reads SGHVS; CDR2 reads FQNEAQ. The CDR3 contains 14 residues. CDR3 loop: CASSLAGGANIQYF. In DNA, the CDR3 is TGTGCCAGCAGCTTAGCGGGAGGGGCAAACATTCAGTACTTC.